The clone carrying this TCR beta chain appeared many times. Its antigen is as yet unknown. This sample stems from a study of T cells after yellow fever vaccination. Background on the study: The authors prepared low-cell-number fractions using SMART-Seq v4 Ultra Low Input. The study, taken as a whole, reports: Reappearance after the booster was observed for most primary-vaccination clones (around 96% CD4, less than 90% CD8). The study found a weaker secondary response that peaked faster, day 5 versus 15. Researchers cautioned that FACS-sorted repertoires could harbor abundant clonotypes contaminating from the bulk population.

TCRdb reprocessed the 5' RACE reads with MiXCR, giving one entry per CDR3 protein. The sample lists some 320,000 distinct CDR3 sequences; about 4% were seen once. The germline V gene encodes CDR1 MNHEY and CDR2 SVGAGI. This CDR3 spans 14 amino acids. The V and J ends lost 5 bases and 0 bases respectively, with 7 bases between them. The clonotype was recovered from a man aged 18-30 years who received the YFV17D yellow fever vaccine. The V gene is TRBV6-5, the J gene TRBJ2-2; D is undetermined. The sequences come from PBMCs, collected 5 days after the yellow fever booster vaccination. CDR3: CASSTRTNTGELFF. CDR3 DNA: TGTGCCAGCAGTACCCGTACGAACACCGGGGAGCTGTTTTTT.